A selection of T cell receptor beta chains follows, all from one sample in a study of identical twins. Using its own MiXCR run on the 5' RACE reads, TCRdb lists one record per CDR3 protein. The repertoire consists of under 1 million distinct CDR3 sequences, with about 12% occurring once and the leading ten covering around 1.6%. These records were also assigned to another study, of yellow fever vaccine responses in identical twins.

Sample: PBMCs. The receptors here all came from a young woman in good health. The CDR3 runs from the conserved cysteine through the conserved F or W. A D gene is named only where the DNA matches it firmly. Size tells how often a clone was seen (once, few, many) or the class of an expanded clone, and some rows leave it out.

NA,TRBJ2-1,TRBV12-5,TRBD2,TGTGCTAGTGTCGGGAGGGATCGGTCCTACAATGAGCAGTTCTTC,CASVGRDRSYNEQFF
NA,TRBJ2-1,TRBV7-8,TRBD2,TGTGCCAGCAGCCCTACGCCAGGGACTAGCGGAAACAATGAGCAGTTCTTC,CASSPTPGTSGNNEQFF
NA,TRBJ2-3,TRBV2,NA,TGTGCCAGCAGTACGGGCCCCCCTGGCTCAGATACGCAGTATTTT,CASSTGPPGSDTQYF
many,TRBJ1-1,TRBV10-3,NA,TGTGCCATCAAATTGGGCAGGGAGAACACTGAAGCTTTCTTT,CAIKLGRENTEAFF
few,TRBJ2-4,TRBV27,NA,TGTGCCAGCAGTTTGGGGGAGGGGGACGCCAAAAACATTCAGTACTTC,CASSLGEGDAKNIQYF
few,TRBJ2-7,TRBV2,TRBD1,TGTGCCAGCAGAGACAGGGGGCCCGAGCAGTACTTC,CASRDRGPEQYF
NA,TRBJ2-5,TRBV7-9,NA,TGTGCCAGCACCTCAGGATCACAAGAGACCCAGTACTTC,CASTSGSQETQYF
NA,TRBJ1-1,TRBV5-1,NA,TGCGCCAGCAGCTTGGAACAGGGAAAGACTGAAGCTTTCTTT,CASSLEQGKTEAFF
NA,TRBJ2-1,TRBV7-3,NA,TGTGCCAGCAGCTTAACCAGGGCCCATGTCAGGGCATCCTCCTACAATGAGCAGTTCTTC,CASSLTRAHVRASSYNEQFF
NA,TRBJ2-5,TRBV3-1,TRBD2,TGTGCCAGCAGCCAAGGAGGACTAGCGGAGACCCAGTACTTC,CASSQGGLAETQYF
few,TRBJ2-5,TRBV7-9,TRBD2,TGTGCCAGCATCACCGGACTAGCGGGATCCCACCAAGAGACCCAGTACTTC,CASITGLAGSHQETQYF
few,TRBJ2-2,TRBV6-1,TRBD2,TGTGCCAGCAGTGTCCAACCGGGACTAGCGGTTACCGGGGAGCTGTTTTTT,CASSVQPGLAVTGELFF
many,TRBJ1-1,TRBV10-3,NA,TGTGCCATCAGTGAGGGGCAGATGAACACTGAAGCTTTCTTT,CAISEGQMNTEAFF
NA,TRBJ1-1,TRBV7-3,NA,TGTGCCAGCAGCTTAGCTGGGGCAGGTCACACTGAAGCTTTCTTT,CASSLAGAGHTEAFF
NA,TRBJ2-5,TRBV7-2,TRBD2,TGTGCCAGCAGCCCGGGGGTAGCGGGGGAGGGGACCCAGTACTTC,CASSPGVAGEGTQYF
NA,TRBJ1-1,TRBV12-3/TRBV12-4,NA,TGTGCCAGCACCTCCCGCTTCGCCCAAGCTTTCTTT,CASTSRFAQAFF
NA,TRBJ2-1,TRBV4-2,NA,TGTGCCAGCAGCCAATATGGCAGTTGGGGGGATGAGCAGTTCTTC,CASSQYGSWGDEQFF
few,TRBJ1-1,TRBV5-6,NA,TGTGCCAGCAGCTCGGTGGGGATGAACACTGAAGCTTTCTTT,CASSSVGMNTEAFF
NA,TRBJ2-7,TRBV5-1,TRBD1,TGCGCCAGCAGCCCCAATTCGGACAGGGCGATCTACGAGCAGTACTTC,CASSPNSDRAIYEQYF
NA,TRBJ2-5,TRBV5-1,NA,TGCGCCAGCAGCTATCAGGGCCCGGGAGAGACCCAGTACTTC,CASSYQGPGETQYF
NA,TRBJ1-2,TRBV7-2,NA,TGTGCCAGCAGCACCCAAATGGGTGATGGCTACACCTTC,CASSTQMGDGYTF
many,TRBJ2-1,TRBV5-5,TRBD2,TGTGCCAGCAGCCCGTGGGGGGGCAATGAGCAGTTCTTC,CASSPWGGNEQFF
NA,TRBJ1-1,TRBV24-1,TRBD1,TGTGCCACCAGTGATCCGACAGGGTCCTCCACTGAAGCTTTCTTT,CATSDPTGSSTEAFF
NA,TRBJ2-7,TRBV7-9,NA,TGTGCCAGCAGCCTAGAAGGTACCAGAAACTACGAGCAGTACTTC,CASSLEGTRNYEQYF
few,TRBJ2-7,TRBV28,TRBD1,TGTGCCAGCAGTTCCCCAAGACAGGGGCACGGGGCGCAGTACTTC,CASSSPRQGHGAQYF
few,TRBJ2-7,TRBV10-3,TRBD2,TGTGCCATCAAGGGTAGCGGGCCCCCGCAGTACTTC,CAIKGSGPPQYF
NA,TRBJ2-1,TRBV7-9,NA,TGTGCCAGCAGCTTAGGGCAGGGCTGGGTTGAGCAGTTCTTC,CASSLGQGWVEQFF
NA,TRBJ1-1,TRBV25-1,TRBD1,TGTGCCAGCAGTGACTGGGACAGTGAAGCTTTCTTT,CASSDWDSEAFF
few,TRBJ2-7,TRBV6-2/TRBV6-3,TRBD2,TGTGCCAGCAGCGAAACTAGCGGAACCTACGAGCAGTACTTC,CASSETSGTYEQYF
few,TRBJ2-1,TRBV9,NA,TGTGCCAGCGGTACGATGGGTTCGACCTACAATGAGCAGTTCTTC,CASGTMGSTYNEQFF
many,TRBJ2-3,TRBV7-3,NA,TGTGCCAGCAGCTTAGTTAACACAGATACGCAGTATTTT,CASSLVNTDTQYF
NA,TRBJ2-1,TRBV24-1,TRBD2,TGTGCCACCAGTGATGGGGGACTAGCCGGCATAAGCTCCTACAATGAGCAGTTCTTC,CATSDGGLAGISSYNEQFF
NA,TRBJ2-3,TRBV10-3,NA,TGTGCCACCTTTGCGGGCACAGATACGCAGTATTTT,CATFAGTDTQYF
few,TRBJ1-2,TRBV25-1,NA,TGTGCCAGCAGTGAATATAGATATGGCTACACCTTC,CASSEYRYGYTF
few,TRBJ2-2,TRBV14,NA,TGTGCCAGCAGCCACAGGGGCTACACCGGGGAGCTGTTTTTT,CASSHRGYTGELFF
many,TRBJ1-1,TRBV5-1,NA,TGCGCCAGCAGCTCGAACACTGAAGCTTTCTTT,CASSSNTEAFF
NA,TRBJ2-3,TRBV20-1,NA,TGCAGTGCTAGAGATCCGACCCTCGGCACAGATACGCAGTATTTT,CSARDPTLGTDTQYF
NA,TRBJ2-1,TRBV6-1,TRBD2,TGTGCCAGCCAGCGGTCTAGCGGGGGATACAATGAGCAGTTCTTC,CASQRSSGGYNEQFF
few,TRBJ2-1,TRBV24-1,TRBD1,TGTGCCACCGGGACAGGGGTTTATGAGCAGTTCTTC,CATGTGVYEQFF
NA,TRBJ2-5,TRBV5-1,NA,TGCGCCAGCAGCCCGACAGTACTCCCCCAAGAGACCCAGTACTTC,CASSPTVLPQETQYF
many,TRBJ2-3,TRBV20-1,NA,TGCAGTGCCCCGGGACTCTTCACAGATACGCAGTATTTT,CSAPGLFTDTQYF
NA,TRBJ2-3,TRBV7-2,NA,TGTGCCAGCAGCTTAGGTACCATGGCCGGGCTAGATACGCAGTATTTT,CASSLGTMAGLDTQYF
many,TRBJ1-6,TRBV6-5,NA,TGTGCCAGCAGTTACTCGCCGTGGGGGACCAATTCACCCCTCCACTTT,CASSYSPWGTNSPLHF